These T cell receptor beta chains were read from a single sample in a study of technical replicates of blood from a few donors. Only in-frame clones appear in the TCRdb table, and some are missing; sequencing was by immunoSEQ multiplex PCR. In the table there are roughly 81,000 clones, 95% to 98% of which are singletons. Sequenced input: T cells isolated from PBMCs. These receptors were taken from a human donor in good health. Both conserved end residues are part of each CDR3. Fields, in order: clone size, J gene, D gene, V gene, CDR3 protein, CDR3 DNA. The D gene is left open where the match is weak. Size values are once, few and many counts, or a class for expanded clones, and some rows have none.

.	TRBJ2-3	.	TRBV7-9	CASSLGKGLLPTDTQYF	TGTGCCAGCAGCTTAGGAAAGGGGCTATTACCCACAGATACGCAGTATTTT
.	TRBJ1-2	.	TRBV5-1	CASSSLDIHYGYTF	TGCGCCAGCAGCTCCTTGGACATACACTATGGCTACACCTTC
once	TRBJ2-2	TRBD1	TRBV27	CASSFQTGGYTGELFF	TGTGCCAGCAGTTTCCAGACAGGGGGTTATACCGGGGAGCTGTTTTTT
.	TRBJ2-7	.	TRBV15	CATSRVQAHEQYF	TGTGCCACCAGCAGAGTTCAGGCCCACGAGCAGTACTTC
.	TRBJ1-1	.	TRBV30	CTWGVRGYTEAFF	TGTACCTGGGGAGTACGGGGTTACACTGAAGCTTTCTTT
.	TRBJ2-7	.	TRBV5-6	CASSTRDFRYEQYF	TGTGCCAGCAGCACCCGGGACTTTCGGTACGAGCAGTACTTC
.	TRBJ1-2	.	TRBV29-1	CSVGVDFRGYTF	TGCAGCGTTGGAGTGGACTTCAGAGGCTACACCTTC
.	TRBJ1-5	.	TRBV7-2	CASSLGTNQPQHF	TGTGCCAGCAGCTTAGGGACAAATCAGCCCCAGCATTTT
.	TRBJ2-3	TRBD1	TRBV12-5	CASGLAQGITDTQYF	TGTGCTAGTGGTTTGGCACAGGGGATCACAGATACGCAGTATTTT
.	TRBJ2-1	TRBD1	TRBV11-1	CASSLRGQGAGDEQFF	TGTGCCAGCAGCCTACGTGGACAGGGGGCAGGCGATGAGCAGTTCTTC